This entry features one T cell receptor (beta chain) sequence. In the original workflow: Reference gene primer amplification yielded estimated nucleated cell counts. Using immunoSEQ multiplex PCR, the repertoire was profiled, and TCRdb retains in-frame clones only, with some absent. V and J calls and clone size are given by that table; D and trimming were obtained from the DNA. The sample lists about 180,000 clones, about 75% seen once, with more than 25% in the top ten. The data are from a study of blood T cell repertoires in COVID-19. At the level of the study: From the United States, Italy and Spain came samples of acute and convalescent COVID-19.

The trim removed 5 bases at V and 4 bases at J, leaving 12 bases unmatched. The CDR3 has 17 residues. The V gene's germline CDR1 is SGHTS and CDR2 YDEGEE. The sample taken for sequencing was peripheral blood. The receptor was derived from a woman in her 70s with acute or convalescent COVID-19. The chain couples TRBV5-8 to TRBJ2-1, with 10 bases lining up with TRBD2. CDR3 nucleotide sequence: TGTGCCAGCAGTCTTGCGAGCGGGAGGGCCAGTTACAATGAGCAGTTCTTC. Its protein product is CASSLASGRASYNEQFF. Full variable domain (outside the CDR3, taken from reference TRBV5-8 and TRBJ2-1): EAGVTQSPTHLIKTRGQQATLRCSPISGHTSVYWYQQALGLGLQFLLWYDEGEERNRGNFPPRFSGRQFPNYSSELNVNALELEDSALYLCASSLASGRASYNEQFFGPGTRLTVL.